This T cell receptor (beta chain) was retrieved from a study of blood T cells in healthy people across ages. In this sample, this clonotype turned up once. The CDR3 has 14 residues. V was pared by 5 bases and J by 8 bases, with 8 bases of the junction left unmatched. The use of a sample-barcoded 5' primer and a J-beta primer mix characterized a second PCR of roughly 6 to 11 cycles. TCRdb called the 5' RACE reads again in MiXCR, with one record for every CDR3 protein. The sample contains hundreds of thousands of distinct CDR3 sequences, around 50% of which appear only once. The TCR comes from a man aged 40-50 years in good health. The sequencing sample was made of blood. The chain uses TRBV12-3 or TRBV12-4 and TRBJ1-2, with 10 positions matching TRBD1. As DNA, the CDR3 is TGTGCCAGCAGTCAGTCGGACAGGGGGGACGGCTACACCTTC. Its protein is CASSQSDRGDGYTF.